Described below is a single TCR beta chain sequence and its context. This record belongs to a study of blood T cell repertoires in COVID-19. Overall study context: Material from acute and convalescent COVID-19 was sourced from the United States, Italy and Spain. PBMCs, B-cell-depleted T cells, or T cells provided the cDNA or gDNA that made up the material.

Per the authors' pipeline: Amplification of reference gene primers provided the estimated nucleated cell counts. This table comes from immunoSEQ multiplex PCR, and its TCRdb copy is limited to in-frame clones, with some not included. V and J calls and clone size follow that table, whereas D and trimming were derived from the DNA. The sample lists 60,000 or so clones; around 77% were seen once. This CDR3 region has 16 residues. Germline CDR1 reads LNHDA; CDR2 reads SQIVND (reference sequence). Between the trimmed V and J ends, which lost 0 bases and 7 bases, there was a span of 13 bases. The chain is built from TRBV19 and TRBJ1-6; D unresolved. The specimen was peripheral blood. This TCR came from a man aged 55 to 70 with acute or convalescent COVID-19. The DNA for the CDR3 is TGTGCCAGTAGTATAGATCTGGAGGGTCGGAATTCACCCCTCCACTTT. Its translation: CASSIDLEGRNSPLHF.